The clone carrying this T cell receptor beta chain was picked up a small number of times. Its target is unknown. TCRdb reanalysed the reads using MiXCR and keeps one entry per CDR3 protein. Of around 570,000 distinct CDR3 sequences listed, around 40% are singletons. The data were taken from a study of T cell repertoires in cytomegalovirus infection. Study-level information: In the study, CMV epitopes included recently identified HLA-C-restricted and well-studied HLA-B-restricted ones. TCR beta signatures that were public indicated CMV infection and matching HLA type. General study points: CMV-specific HLA-C-restricted TCR beta clonotypes dominated the ex vivo response. Of the TCR beta families, the public ones yielded a cumulative frequency that identified carriers of CMV plus the relevant HLA.

This clonotype was sampled from a human donor in good health (CMV status not recorded). Some clones in this sample may be carry-over from other donors' samples. The source was cultured PBMCs, collected from culture after CMV antigen stimulation.

CDR3 nucleotides: TGTGCCAGCAGTTTCCAGGGGACGGACACTGAAGCTTTCTTT. This gives the protein CASSFQGTDTEAFF. The chain couples TRBV12-3 or TRBV12-4 to TRBJ1-1; tentative D call: TRBD1 (6 bases). V lost 3 bases and J 3 bases, leaving 11 bases between the germline ends. This CDR3 spans 14 amino acids.